This is a list of T cell receptor beta chains from one sample in a study of blood T cell repertoires in COVID-19. Repertoires were generated with immunoSEQ multiplex PCR, while TCRdb's copy carries only in-frame clones and drops some. This table has 160,000 or so clones, over 75% appearing once. Sequenced input: PBMCs or T cells enriched from blood (not recorded which). Source of these receptors: a woman in her 40s with acute COVID-19. CDR3s include the opening cysteine and the closing phenylalanine or tryptophan. Fields, in order: clone size, V gene, J gene, D gene, CDR3 DNA, CDR3 protein. D genes are given only for firm matches. Only part of the rows carry a size: once, few, many, or a class if the clone is expanded.

clone size: .; V gene: TRBV11-2; J gene: TRBJ2-4; D gene: .; CDR3 DNA: TGTGCCAGCAGCTTAATGGGGCAGGGAGGCATTCAGTACTTC; CDR3 protein: CASSLMGQGGIQYF
clone size: few; V gene: TRBV10-3; J gene: TRBJ2-1; D gene: TRBD2; CDR3 DNA: TGTGCCATCCGTCGTGGGGGGGCCTACAATGAGCAGTTCTTC; CDR3 protein: CAIRRGGAYNEQFF
clone size: .; V gene: TRBV27; J gene: TRBJ2-7; D gene: TRBD2; CDR3 DNA: TGTGCCAGCAAGCCGGGACTATTCTCCTACGAGCAGTACTTC; CDR3 protein: CASKPGLFSYEQYF
clone size: few; V gene: TRBV5-4; J gene: TRBJ1-1; D gene: .; CDR3 DNA: TGTGCCAGCAGCTTGGACCTTAAACGGGCTTTCTTT; CDR3 protein: CASSLDLKRAFF
clone size: .; V gene: TRBV2; J gene: TRBJ2-3; D gene: TRBD2; CDR3 DNA: TGTGCCATCCGGGGGCGGGAGGAATTTGGAGATACGCAGTATTTT; CDR3 protein: CAIRGREEFGDTQYF
clone size: .; V gene: TRBV18; J gene: TRBJ1-3; D gene: .; CDR3 DNA: TGTGCCAGCTCACCACTTTCACCGGCGGAGACCTCTGGAAACACCATATATTTT; CDR3 protein: CASSPLSPAETSGNTIYF
clone size: .; V gene: TRBV5-5; J gene: TRBJ1-1; D gene: .; CDR3 DNA: TGTGCCAGCAGCCGACTAGACAGCAACACTGAAGCTTTCTTT; CDR3 protein: CASSRLDSNTEAFF
clone size: .; V gene: TRBV19; J gene: TRBJ1-2; D gene: .; CDR3 DNA: TGTGCCAGTAGTATGGACACCGAAGCTAACTATGGCTACACCTTC; CDR3 protein: CASSMDTEANYGYTF
clone size: .; V gene: TRBV19; J gene: TRBJ2-7; D gene: TRBD2; CDR3 DNA: TGTGCCAGCAAAAGTAGCGGGACGAACCAAGCCTACGAGCAGTACTTC; CDR3 protein: CASKSSGTNQAYEQYF
clone size: few; V gene: TRBV10-3; J gene: TRBJ2-2; D gene: .; CDR3 DNA: TGTGCCTCATCACCCGGGGGGGAGCTGTTTTTT; CDR3 protein: CASSPGGELFF
clone size: once; V gene: TRBV13; J gene: TRBJ1-3; D gene: .; CDR3 DNA: TGTGCCAGCAGCTTACGACCCGACAGTTCTGGAAACACCATATATTTT; CDR3 protein: CASSLRPDSSGNTIYF
clone size: .; V gene: TRBV9; J gene: TRBJ2-1; D gene: .; CDR3 DNA: TGTGCCAGCAGCGTAGATTCCGGGTTAGGAGAGCAGTTCTTC; CDR3 protein: CASSVDSGLGEQFF
clone size: few; V gene: TRBV7-3; J gene: TRBJ2-3; D gene: .; CDR3 DNA: TGTGCCAGCAGCACTACAGGGTCAGATACGCAGTATTTT; CDR3 protein: CASSTTGSDTQYF
clone size: .; V gene: TRBV12-3/TRBV12-4; J gene: TRBJ1-5; D gene: .; CDR3 DNA: TGTGCCAGCAGTTCCAGGGAGGGTCAGCCCCAGCATTTT; CDR3 protein: CASSSREGQPQHF
clone size: .; V gene: TRBV7-9; J gene: TRBJ2-3; D gene: .; CDR3 DNA: TGTGCCAGCAGCCCGTTAACAGCGGCTACAGTACCTAGCACAGATACGCAGTATTTT; CDR3 protein: CASSPLTAATVPSTDTQYF
clone size: .; V gene: TRBV10-3; J gene: TRBJ2-1; D gene: TRBD2; CDR3 DNA: TGTGCCATCCGGACTAGCGGGGAGCCCTACAATGAGCAGTTCTTC; CDR3 protein: CAIRTSGEPYNEQFF
clone size: .; V gene: TRBV14; J gene: TRBJ2-7; D gene: .; CDR3 DNA: TGTGCCAGCAGCCAACAATGGAGTCGCTACGAGCAGTACTTC; CDR3 protein: CASSQQWSRYEQYF
clone size: .; V gene: TRBV10-3; J gene: TRBJ2-7; D gene: TRBD1; CDR3 DNA: TGTGCCATCAGTGGGGGGACAGGGGGCCACGAGCAGTACTTC; CDR3 protein: CAISGGTGGHEQYF
clone size: few; V gene: TRBV10-1; J gene: TRBJ2-7; D gene: TRBD1; CDR3 DNA: TGCGCCAGCAGTGAGGCCCTCCCGGGACAGGGTTCCTACGAGCAGTACTTC; CDR3 protein: CASSEALPGQGSYEQYF
clone size: .; V gene: TRBV25-1; J gene: TRBJ1-1; D gene: .; CDR3 DNA: TGTGCCAGCAGACAGGGATTGGGCACTGAAGCTTTCTTT; CDR3 protein: CASRQGLGTEAFF
clone size: once; V gene: TRBV5-1; J gene: TRBJ1-4; D gene: .; CDR3 DNA: TGCGCCAGCAGCTTGGACGGTACTAATGAAAAACTGTTTTTT; CDR3 protein: CASSLDGTNEKLFF
clone size: .; V gene: TRBV5-1; J gene: TRBJ1-1; D gene: .; CDR3 DNA: TGCGCCAGCAGCTTGTGGGGACACAGGGAAGCTTTCTTT; CDR3 protein: CASSLWGHREAFF
clone size: .; V gene: TRBV5-1; J gene: TRBJ2-7; D gene: TRBD2; CDR3 DNA: TGCGCCAGCAGCTTGTATTCCAGCGGGGCTTCCTACGAGCAGTACTTC; CDR3 protein: CASSLYSSGASYEQYF
clone size: many; V gene: TRBV15; J gene: TRBJ1-1; D gene: .; CDR3 DNA: TGTGCCACCAGCAGAGAACTCGATTGGAACACTGAAGCTTTCTTT; CDR3 protein: CATSRELDWNTEAFF
clone size: .; V gene: TRBV5-1; J gene: TRBJ2-2; D gene: TRBD1; CDR3 DNA: TGCGCCAGCAGCTTGCTCGGACAGGGGACCGGGGAGCTGTTTTTT; CDR3 protein: CASSLLGQGTGELFF
clone size: .; V gene: TRBV19; J gene: TRBJ1-3; D gene: .; CDR3 DNA: TGTGCCAGCAGCGAGGGCAGAGCAGGAAACACCATATATTTT; CDR3 protein: CASSEGRAGNTIYF